This T cell receptor (beta chain) was captured by sequencing in a study of metastatic and nonmetastatic thyroid tumors (TCRdb year 2020). About the investigation overall: The researchers compared repertoires between peripheral blood samples and tumor or nodule tissue samples from patients with malignant or benign thyroid disease. Study-wide conclusions, independent of this receptor: TCR beta diversity was reported as significantly higher in malignant tumors than in benign nodules, in both blood and tumor samples.

Germline trimming amounts to 0 bases on V and 5 bases on J, with 5 as the count of junction bases outside the gene matches. The CDR3, from cysteine to phenylalanine, totals 15 residues. The entry retains the CDR3 DNA only, 45 bases that are in frame from base 1. CDR1 and CDR2 (MNHNY, SVGAGI) derive from the germline V gene (reference sequence). Library method: PCR. Sequencing instrument: Illumina HiSeq 4000. High-throughput sequencing was used to profile the TCR beta-chain CDR3 region of each patient. The study's processing was this. CDR3 differences across clinicopathological groups were used to build a classifier for discriminating distant-metastatic papillary thyroid cancer patients. Repertoire diversity was assessed with the Shannon index, and tumor-blood repertoire similarity with the Morisita-Horn index. TCRdb took the public reads, trimmed them with fastp at Q25, ran MiXCR for clone calling and kept in-frame beta chains. The V and J calls shown here were made by TCRdb, not taken from the authors' results. This sample holds roughly 21,000 clones; about 28% were observed only once. The ten most abundant clones make up around 14% of the sample.

Before undergoing thyroid surgery, none of the patients had been given any kind of treatment. Patient clinical samples collected from about 2012 to 2019 were retrospectively analysed using T-cell receptor beta sequencing. In its sample, this clone was seen many times. Its recognized antigen is unknown. Per-base quality was not reported, and no clone a single base away is much larger than it. This TCR came from a male donor with papillary thyroid cancer or a benign thyroid nodule (not recorded which). Some clones in this sample may be carry-over from other donors' samples. The V and J segments used are TRBV6-6 and TRBJ2-7, with TRBD1 identical over 9 junction bases. Sequencing was done on a sample of tumor tissue. CDR3 loop: CASSYSPTGGDEQYF. The DNA is as follows: TGTGCCAGCAGTTACTCACCGACAGGGGGGGACGAGCAGTACTTC.